The 2 T cell receptor beta chains listed next were all sequenced from one sample in a study of T cell responses to AZD1222 COVID-19 vaccine. The repertoire was sequenced with immunoSEQ multiplex PCR; TCRdb's copy has only in-frame clones and lacks some. The sample includes around 190,000 clones, 90% to 95% of them seen just once. This specimen consisted of peripheral blood, obtained 28 days after the second AZD1222 dose. The receptors derive from an adult who received the AZD1222 COVID-19 vaccine.

The CDR3 sequence: CASSLRGKENIQYF. Written as DNA, the CDR3 is TGTGCCAGCAGCCTGCGGGGGAAGGAAAACATTCAGTACTTC. The gene calls are TRBV5-6 and TRBJ2-4; TRBD2 aligns across 7 bases. The CDR3 is made up of 14 amino acids. Germline V lookup: CDR1 SGHDT, CDR2 YYEEEE. J was trimmed by 5 bases and V by 4 bases; bases with no gene match: 6. The entire variable domain, with the rest obtained from reference TRBV5-6 and TRBJ2-4, is as follows: DAGVTQSPTHLIKTRGQQVTLRCSPKSGHDTVSWYQQALGQGPQFIFQYYEEEERQRGNFPDRFSGHQFPNYSSELNVNALLLGDSALYLCASSLRGKENIQYFGAGTRLSVL.

V gene TRBV19 combines with J gene TRBJ1-2; tentatively, D is TRBD1 (5 bases). V lost 7 bases, J lost 0 bases, and 9 bases lay in between. The CDR3 consists of 13 residues. Germline V gives CDR1 LNHDA, CDR2 SQIVND (reference sequence). CDR3 region: CASTEGSNYGYTF. CDR3 coding DNA: TGTGCCAGTACGGAGGGGTCTAACTATGGCTACACCTTC.